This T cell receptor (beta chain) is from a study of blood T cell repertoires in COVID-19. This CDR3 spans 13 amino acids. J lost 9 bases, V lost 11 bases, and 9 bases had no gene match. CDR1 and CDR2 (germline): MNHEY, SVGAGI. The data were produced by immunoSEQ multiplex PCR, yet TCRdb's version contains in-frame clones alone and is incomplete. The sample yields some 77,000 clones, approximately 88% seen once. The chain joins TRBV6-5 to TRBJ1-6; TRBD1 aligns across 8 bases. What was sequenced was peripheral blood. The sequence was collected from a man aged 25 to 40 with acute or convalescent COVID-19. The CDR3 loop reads CAYRGDFASPLHF. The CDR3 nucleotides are TGTGCCTACAGGGGGGACTTCGCTTCACCCCTCCACTTT.